These T cell receptor beta chains were read from a single sample in a study of human thymus T cells. Libraries were prepared by immunoSEQ multiplex PCR; TCRdb keeps only in-frame clonotypes and omits some of them. The table includes some 120,000 clones, approximately 96% detected once. Sequenced: thymus tissue. All receptors come from a boy younger than two with a congenital heart defect but otherwise immunologically healthy. Both conserved end residues are trimmed from each CDR3. A D gene is named only where the DNA matches it firmly.

d_gene	v_gene	CDR3aa
.	TRBV5-1	ASSLEGIREQPQH
.	TRBV4-1	ASSTTDYGYT
TRBD1	TRBV14	ASSQQGQGGRVDEKLF
.	TRBV19	ASRDTGTQETQY
.	TRBV20-1	SASYGYT
TRBD1	TRBV28	ASSLPETGGYSNQPQH
.	TRBV2	ASSDSQGIEEKLF
TRBD1	TRBV9	ASSPRTGLNYGYT
.	TRBV6-1	ASVGQTSNQPQH
.	TRBV7-8	ASSLDLKKAGELF
.	TRBV14	ASSQDIGNSTDTQY
TRBD1	TRBV28	ASPNPGQGATDTEAF
.	TRBV6-5	ASSYSAQGNEQF
.	TRBV5-4	ASSLTGTSEAF
.	TRBV25-1	ASSEIGGRGDEDVLT
.	TRBV29-1	SVEVNSNQPQH
.	TRBV30	AWAPWTGGYT
TRBD1	TRBV14	ASSLHDRAYGYT
.	TRBV5-1	ASSPCTEVGRSATQY
TRBD2	TRBV10-3	AISESSGGIYEQY
.	TRBV2	ASSDTGNPNTEAF
TRBD1	TRBV10-2	ASSGNMTGGYGYT
.	TRBV7-3	ASSLLGNTGELF
TRBD1	TRBV29-1	SVEDGQGDYGYT
.	TRBV14	ASSQGSRETQY
TRBD1	TRBV6-6	ASSYSTGGIGYT
TRBD2	TRBV9	ASSVGPTSGVTYEQY
TRBD1	TRBV28	ASQTGANSPLH
TRBD1	TRBV7-2	ASSSGQGPFNYGYT
TRBD1	TRBV10-3	AISEIGQGGGVNTEAF
.	TRBV19	ASSIKVGELF
TRBD1	TRBV27	ASSLRDRDSTDTQY
.	TRBV28	ASSFGAAYNSPLH
TRBD1	TRBV7-9	ASSLGRDRGQETQY
.	TRBV29-1	SVAGESCEQY
.	TRBV6-5	ASIPPSGTEAF
TRBD2	TRBV5-6	ASSLRRGGQETQY
.	TRBV30	AWRKLIGNTEAF
.	TRBV6-5	ASSPGNTEAF
.	TRBV29-1	SVGGTPNYGYT
TRBD2	TRBV4-2	ASSQVRLAGGTDTQY
.	TRBV5-4	ASSLWEGTESSYEQY
.	TRBV11-2	ASSLGSGDYEQY
TRBD2	TRBV7-2	ASSLLRGLSYNEQF
TRBD1	TRBV5-6	ASSLQDRAYNEQF
.	TRBV28	ASRLVSWRGGNEQY
TRBD1	TRBV2	ASRAPGQGNGYT
.	TRBV30	AWSGDRWTDTQY
TRBD2	TRBV4-3	ASSQRGGQAYNEQF
TRBD1	TRBV6-6	ASSPTGGGEKLF
TRBD2	TRBV27	ASSPRRTSGGREQY
.	TRBV4-1	ASSQDSHRVIHGYT